This TCR beta chain originates from a study of blood T cell repertoires in COVID-19. Produced via immunoSEQ multiplex PCR; TCRdb's table is partial and in-frame only. The table has about 53,000 clones, roughly 85% seen once. This CDR3 spans 15 amino acids. Germline-derived CDR1 and CDR2 are LNHNV and YYDKDF (reference sequence). The V and J ends lost 5 bases and 0 bases respectively, with 10 bases between them. The TCR sequence derives from a man older than 75 with acute or convalescent COVID-19. J is TRBJ1-4 and V is TRBV15; D uncertain. Sequenced: peripheral blood. The CDR3 nucleotides are TGTGCCACCAGCGAGTCGGGTTCAACTAATGAAAAACTGTTTTTT. It yields the protein CATSESGSTNEKLFF.